This TCR beta chain was sequenced for a study of blood T cell repertoires in COVID-19. For the study at large: Researchers got acute and convalescent COVID-19 samples from the United States, Italy and Spain. T cells, B-cell-depleted T cells, or PBMCs provided the cDNA or gDNA that served as material.

As handled by the study authors: Nucleated cell number was recorded as an estimate derived from reference gene primer amplification. Sequencing used immunoSEQ multiplex PCR; TCRdb keeps in-frame clones, though not all of them. V, J and clone size are those of that table, while D and trimming were read from the DNA. The data hold tens of thousands of clones, with 86% observed a single time. This CDR3 is built from 16 residues. Trimming removed 4 bases from V and 2 bases from J; junction bases left unmatched: 7. The germline V gene encodes CDR1 LGHNA and CDR2 YNFKEQ. The genes are TRBV4-2 and TRBJ1-4; 7 bases map to TRBD1. The receptor's source is a woman aged 80 or older in a cohort sampled during active or convalescent COVID-19. The sample consisted of peripheral blood. The CDR3 DNA sequence: TGTGCCAGCAGCCCGAGAGACAGGGCGACTAATGAAAAACTGTTTTTT. Protein product: CASSPRDRATNEKLFF.